The 27 T cell receptor beta chains reported below all come from one sample, sequenced in a study of blood T cell repertoires in COVID-19. Sequenced by immunoSEQ multiplex PCR; TCRdb stores in-frame clones only, minus some. The sample holds around 160,000 clones, roughly 90% seen once. Sequencing was performed on peripheral blood. All receptors come from a human donor in a cohort sampled during active COVID-19.

The rearrangement uses TRBV5-1 and TRBJ2-3; the D is unclear. CDR3 length: 14 residues. Germline-derived CDR1 and CDR2 are SGHRS and YFSETQ. Trimming took off 0 bases at V and 6 bases at J, with 11 bases between the two ends. DNA of the CDR3: TGCGCCAGCAGCTTGGGAGGATATCGGGATACGCAGTATTTT. It translates to CASSLGGYRDTQYF.

The chain couples TRBV2 to TRBJ2-3; the match to TRBD1 covers 8 bases. The CDR3 extends over 15 amino acids. J gave up 1 base and V 6 bases, and 6 bases lay outside the gene matches. Per germline, CDR1 SNHLY and CDR2 FYNNEI. In DNA form, the CDR3 reads TGTGCCAGCAGCCGACAGGGGATCGGCACAGATACGCAGTATTTT. This codes for CASSRQGIGTDTQYF. Full variable domain (rest looked up from reference TRBV2 and TRBJ2-3): EPEVTQTPSHQVTQMGQEVILRCVPISNHLYFYWYRQILGQKVEFLVSFYNNEISEKSEIFDDQFSVERPDGSNFTLKIRSTKLEDSAMYFCASSRQGIGTDTQYFGPGTRLTVL.

The chain carries TRBV5-6 and TRBJ2-7, with a tentative D call TRBD1 (6 bases). The CDR3 consists of 14 residues. V was shortened by 0 bases and J by 4 bases, with 11 bases between the two germline ends. In germline, CDR1 is SGHDT, CDR2 YYEEEE. Here the CDR3 reads CASSLGGLRYEQYF. The CDR3 nucleotides are TGTGCCAGCAGCTTGGGGGGGCTTCGGTACGAGCAGTACTTC.

The V and J genes are TRBV27 and TRBJ2-3; 8 nucleotides agree with TRBD1. The germline V gene has CDR1 MNHEY and CDR2 SMNVEV (reference sequence). The CDR3 extends over 15 amino acids. J gave up 7 bases and V 2 bases, and 8 bases lay outside the gene matches. This CDR3 reads CASSLIFTGGYTQYF. Written as DNA, the CDR3 is TGTGCCAGCAGTTTAATTTTCACAGGGGGATATACGCAGTATTTT.

V usage is TRBV6-6 and J usage is TRBJ2-7, with 10 bases fitting TRBD2. Per germline, CDR1 MNHNY and CDR2 SVGAGI (reference sequence). The length of the CDR3 is 15 residues. V lost 7 bases and J lost 6; bases outside the gene matches: 12. CDR3 sequence reads: CASTPIGSGGGEQYF. The DNA for the CDR3 is TGTGCCAGCACCCCGATTGGGAGCGGGGGGGGCGAGCAGTACTTC.

V and J are TRBV15 and TRBJ1-6; D is ambiguous. The CDR3 extends over 15 amino acids. CDR1 LNHNV and CDR2 YYDKDF come from the germline V gene (reference sequence). The ends were cut back, 4 bases at V and 7 bases at J, with 14 bases in the middle. The DNA for the CDR3 is TGTGCCACCAGCACCGCCCGGACTCCCAATTCACCCCTCCACTTT. It translates to CATSTARTPNSPLHF.

This chain's CDR3 is CAWSAGPRGRPEAFF. In DNA, the CDR3 is TGTGCCTGGAGCGCCGGTCCCAGGGGGCGACCTGAAGCTTTCTTT. The chain is built from TRBV30 and TRBJ1-1; TRBD1 agrees at 8 bases. The germline V gene encodes CDR1 GTSNPN and CDR2 SVGIG (reference sequence). The trim removed 3 bases at V and 6 bases at J, leaving 12 bases unmatched. CDR3 size: 15 residues.

V usage is TRBV29-1 and J usage is TRBJ2-1; 9 bases are shared with TRBD2. Germline V gene sequence: CDR1 SQVTM, CDR2 ANQGSEA. The length of the CDR3 is 14 residues. With V trimmed by 4 bases and J by 8 bases, 9 bases remained unmatched. As DNA, the CDR3 is TGCAGCGTTGCCCGCGGGAGGGCGGTCGATGAGCAGTTCTTC. Encoded protein: CSVARGRAVDEQFF.

The CDR3 DNA reads TGTGCCAGCAGCCAAGAACCTTTGCAGCAGGGGGTCTTCACAGATACGCAGTATTTT. Residues: CASSQEPLQQGVFTDTQYF. The V and J genes are TRBV4-2 and TRBJ2-3, with TRBD1 matching over 7 bases. This CDR3 comprises 19 residues. V lost 0 bases, J lost 2 bases, and 14 bases stayed unmatched. Germline CDR1 and CDR2: LGHNA and YNFKEQ.

The rearrangement links TRBV6-1 to TRBJ2-7; D unclear. This CDR3 has 13 amino acids. Looked up from germline, CDR1 is MNHNS and CDR2 is SASEGT. Deletions cut 3 bases from V and 3 bases from J, with 9 bases between. This CDR3 reads CASSDAPSYEQYF. CDR3 DNA: TGTGCCAGCAGTGATGCCCCCAGCTACGAGCAGTACTTC.

The chain couples TRBV19 to TRBJ1-5; 7 nucleotides agree with TRBD1. V gave up 6 bases and J gave up 3 bases; unmatched junction bases: 5. The CDR3 runs to 14 residues. Germline V CDR1 and CDR2: LNHDA, SQIVND (reference sequence). The CDR3 sequence is CASRTTGYNQPQHF. DNA of the CDR3: TGTGCCAGTAGGACGACAGGGTACAATCAGCCCCAGCATTTT.

The chain has TRBV6-2 or TRBV6-3 and TRBJ1-3; maybe TRBD1 (6 bases). Germline V CDR1 and CDR2: MNHEY, SVGEGT. V lost 2 bases to trimming and J lost 4 bases, with 9 bases between them. CDR3 length: 14 amino acids. The CDR3 reads CASSYPDSGNTIYF. The DNA for the CDR3 is TGTGCCAGCAGTTACCCGGACAGCGGAAACACCATATATTTT.

The gene calls are TRBV5-1 and TRBJ2-1, with 13 bases that match TRBD2. Germline loops: CDR1 SGHRS, CDR2 YFSETQ. After removal of 4 bases from V and 5 bases from J, the junction contained 6 bases not matched to a gene. The CDR3 spans 16 residues. The CDR3 loop is CASSPWTSGSNNEQFF. CDR3 in DNA: TGCGCCAGCAGCCCCTGGACTAGCGGGAGCAACAATGAGCAGTTCTTC.

This rearrangement joins TRBV28 to TRBJ1-2, with TRBD1 matching 9 bases. With 4 bases clipped from V and 2 bases from J, the junction kept 8 bases outside the gene matches. CDR3 length equals 16 residues. The germline gives CDR1 MDHEN, CDR2 SYDVKM. The CDR3 nucleotides read TGTGCCAGCAGTTCACCGGGACAGGGAGGAAACTATGGCTACACCTTC. It is translated as CASSSPGQGGNYGYTF.

This chain joins TRBV11-1 and TRBJ2-1; TRBD2 agrees at 8 bases. V gave up 7 bases and J gave up 5 bases; unmatched junction bases: 7. This CDR3 is 14 amino acids long. The germline CDR1 and CDR2 sequences are SGHAT and FQDESV (reference sequence). The CDR3 is CASTRGSGNNEQFF. CDR3 bases: TGTGCCAGCACCCGGGGTAGCGGGAACAATGAGCAGTTCTTC.

This clone was seen once. The V and J genes are TRBV7-6 and TRBJ2-3; possible D gene TRBD2, 5 bases. CDR3 length equals 14 residues. Germline V gene data show CDR1 as SGHVS and CDR2 as FNYEAQ. With 4 bases removed from V and 4 bases from J, the gap between germline ends came to 12 bases. This CDR3 is CASSSEAGADTQYF. The CDR3 bases are TGTGCCAGCAGCTCAGAGGCCGGGGCAGATACGCAGTATTTT.

The chain combines TRBV6-5 with TRBJ2-7; 8 nucleotides line up with TRBD1. The germline gives CDR1 MNHEY, CDR2 SVGAGI. The V gene end was trimmed by 0 bases and the J gene end by 2 bases; junction bases not matched to a gene: 6. This CDR3 region has 16 residues. CDR3 nucleotide sequence: TGTGCCAGCAGTTACTCGAGTGGGACAGGTGCCTACGAGCAGTACTTC. Its translation: CASSYSSGTGAYEQYF.

This chain connects TRBV7-3 to TRBJ2-3; 7 positions match TRBD1. The CDR3 consists of 15 residues. V lost 5 bases to trimming and J lost 1 base; unmatched junction nucleotides: 6. Per the germline V gene, CDR1 is SGHTA and CDR2 is FQGTGA. The CDR3 DNA is TGTGCCAGCAGCGTCGACAGGGTGGGCACAGATACGCAGTATTTT. As protein: CASSVDRVGTDTQYF. The variable domain in full, with the rest retrieved from reference TRBV7-3 and TRBJ2-3, is GAGVSQTPSNKVTEKGKYVELRCDPISGHTALYWYRQSLGQGPEFLIYFQGTGAADDSGLPNDRFFAVRPEGSVSTLKIQRTERGDSAVYLCASSVDRVGTDTQYFGPGTRLTVL.

The rearrangement joins TRBV10-3 to TRBJ2-1, with 11 bases fitting TRBD2. Germline assignment: CDR1 ENHRY and CDR2 SYGVKD. The V and J ends lost 4 bases and 3 bases, in that order; junction bases with no gene match: 11. The CDR3 sequence is 18 residues long. CDR3 protein: CAISGPVGLAGGYNEQFF. Here the CDR3 DNA reads TGTGCCATCAGTGGCCCTGTAGGGCTAGCGGGGGGCTACAATGAGCAGTTCTTC.

This chain uses TRBV3-1 (or the pseudogene TRBV3-2) with TRBJ1-6, with TRBD1 matching over 12 bases. V lost 4 bases to trimming and J lost 6 bases; unmatched junction nucleotides: 10. Germline-derived CDR1 and CDR2 are LGHDT and YNNKEL (reference sequence). The CDR3 sequence is 18 residues long. The CDR3 is CASSRQRGQGATNSPLHF. CDR3 DNA sequence: TGTGCCAGCAGCCGTCAACGGGGACAGGGGGCGACTAATTCACCCCTCCACTTT.

The chain links TRBV19 to TRBJ1-4; 7 bases agree with TRBD1. Germline V gene data show CDR1 as LNHDA and CDR2 as SQIVND (reference sequence). The junction had 11 bases not matched to a gene; V was cut back by 5 bases and J by 8 bases. The CDR3 runs to 15 residues. The CDR3 loop is CASSPLRQGREKLFF. The CDR3 DNA reads as TGTGCCAGTAGTCCCCTCCGACAGGGTCGGGAAAAACTGTTTTTT.

The V call is TRBV18, the J call TRBJ1-2; 9 bases line up with TRBD1. The V segment lost 6 bases and the J segment 4 bases; nucleotides outside the gene matches: 12. CDR1 is KGHSH, CDR2 LQKENI, per germline. The CDR3 is 16 amino acids. In DNA form, the CDR3 reads TGTGCCAGCTCGCCCAAACAGGGGGCTTTTGGCTATGGCTACACCTTC. This encodes CASSPKQGAFGYGYTF. Combining the CDR3 with reference TRBV18 and TRBJ1-2 gives the whole variable domain NAGVMQNPRHLVRRRGQEARLRCSPMKGHSHVYWYRQLPEEGLKFMVYLQKENIIDESGMPKERFSAEFPKEGPSILRIQQVVRGDSAAYFCASSPKQGAFGYGYTFGSGTRLTVV.

V usage is TRBV12-3 or TRBV12-4 and J usage is TRBJ2-7; a possible D gene is TRBD1 (6 bases). Trimming left V 6 bases short and J 10 bases short, with 13 bases between. The CDR3 totals 11 residues. CDR3 nucleotide sequence: TGTGCCAGCAGCCCAGGACAGAGTCAGTACTTC. This sequence encodes CASSPGQSQYF.

The chain has TRBV24-1 and TRBJ2-3; D unresolved. Looked up from germline, CDR1 is KGHDR and CDR2 is SFDVKD. V lost 3 bases to trimming and J lost 5 bases, with 5 bases between them. The CDR3 runs to 12 residues. The DNA for the CDR3 is TGTGCCACCAGTGATGTGAGAGATACGCAGTATTTT. Translation gives CATSDVRDTQYF.

This rearrangement joins TRBV7-8 to TRBJ2-1, with 8 bases lining up with TRBD1. The J segment lost 6 bases and the V segment lost 5 bases, leaving 9 bases of the junction unmatched. Germline-derived CDR1 and CDR2 are SGHVS and FQNEAQ. The CDR3 runs to 15 residues. As DNA, the CDR3 is TGTGCCAGCAGCCGAGCTGGGACAGGTTCCAATGAGCAGTTCTTC. It specifies CASSRAGTGSNEQFF.

This chain uses TRBV28 with TRBJ2-7, with a weak D call TRBD2 (6 bases). The germline V and J ends were trimmed by 6 bases and 2 bases, with 20 bases remaining between them. This CDR3 spans 16 amino acids. Germline V lookup: CDR1 MDHEN, CDR2 SYDVKM. CDR3 amino acids: CASSLTISGRPYEQYF. The CDR3 bases are TGTGCCAGCAGCCTAACTATCTCAGGGAGGCCCTACGAGCAGTACTTC.

This chain joins TRBV7-6 and TRBJ1-2; possible D gene TRBD1, 5 bases. This CDR3 has 17 amino acids. V shed 4 bases and J shed 2 bases, with 20 bases lying between them. Germline V lookup: CDR1 SGHVS, CDR2 FNYEAQ. As DNA, the CDR3 is TGTGCCAGCAGCTCAATGGCTTCGGGACTTATGAACTATGGCTACACCTTC. Translated: CASSSMASGLMNYGYTF.